These 16 T cell receptor beta chains came from one sample sequenced in a study of T cell responses to AZD1222 COVID-19 vaccine. Generated by immunoSEQ multiplex PCR, the TCRdb table keeps only in-frame clones and is missing some. Among approximately 65,000 clones listed, 88% were seen once. Specimen: peripheral blood, collected on day 0 of AZD1222 vaccination. The receptors come from an adult in good health.

V is TRBV14 and J is TRBJ2-5, with 7 bases matching TRBD1. With V trimmed by 4 bases and J by 2 bases, 22 bases remained unmatched. In germline, CDR1 is SGHDN, CDR2 FVKESK. The CDR3 loop spans 20 amino acids. CDR3 nucleotides: TGTGCCAGCAGCCTCCTACCCCCCGGGACAGCTGGAGCGAGACAAGAGACCCAGTACTTC. Protein product: CASSLLPPGTAGARQETQYF.

The chain couples TRBV2 to TRBJ1-2; no definite D call. The germline V gene has CDR1 SNHLY and CDR2 FYNNEI. The V and J ends lost 7 bases and 2 bases respectively, with 8 bases between them. The CDR3 consists of 12 residues. CDR3 DNA sequence: TGTGCCAGCACAGTTATAAACTATGGCTACACCTTC. It yields the protein CASTVINYGYTF. Looking up the rest from reference TRBV2 and TRBJ1-2 gives the full variable domain: EPEVTQTPSHQVTQMGQEVILRCVPISNHLYFYWYRQILGQKVEFLVSFYNNEISEKSEIFDDQFSVERPDGSNFTLKIRSTKLEDSAMYFCASTVINYGYTFGSGTRLTVV.

The chain couples TRBV5-1 to TRBJ1-2, with 8 bases aligning to TRBD1. The CDR3 contains 15 residues. V trimming: 2 bases; J trimming: 4 bases; junction bases outside the gene matches: 7. In germline, CDR1 is SGHRS, CDR2 YFSETQ. The CDR3 reads CASSLVQGVTYGYTF. CDR3 DNA sequence: TGCGCCAGCAGCTTAGTACAGGGGGTTACCTATGGCTACACCTTC. The full variable domain, its missing parts supplied by reference TRBV5-1 and TRBJ1-2, is KAGVTQTPRYLIKTRGQQVTLSCSPISGHRSVSWYQQTPGQGLQFLFEYFSETQRNKGNFPGRFSGRQFSNSRSEMNVSTLELGDSALYLCASSLVQGVTYGYTFGSGTRLTVV.

CDR3 amino acids: CAWKSERDTGELFF. CDR3 coding DNA: TGTGCCTGGAAATCTGAGCGTGACACCGGGGAGCTGTTTTTT. The V call is TRBV30, the J call TRBJ2-2; D is unclear. From germline, CDR1 is GTSNPN and CDR2 SVGIG (reference sequence). The V end was cut by 4 bases, the J end by 3 bases, with 12 bases between. The CDR3 spans 14 residues.

This clone was picked up one time. The rearrangement links TRBV21-1 to TRBJ2-7; the DNA was not used to check the table's D call, TRBD1. TRBV21-1 is an annotated pseudogene. CDR3 length equals 17 residues. CDR3 coding DNA: TGTGCCAGCCCGAGGGGGAAGGCACCACGGTTTTTATACGAGCAGTACTTC. Translating it yields CASPRGKAPRFLYEQYF.

The rearrangement uses TRBV6-4 and TRBJ1-2; a weak D match, TRBD1 (5 bases). Germline V lookup: CDR1 MRHNA, CDR2 SNTAGT. V dropped 6 bases and J dropped 0 bases, with 14 bases sitting between them. CDR3 length: 15 amino acids. For the CDR3, the DNA is TGTGCCAGCAGCGAGGGGACGGTGTCTAACTATGGCTACACCTTC. As protein: CASSEGTVSNYGYTF.

The rearrangement joins TRBV29-1 to TRBJ2-2; no reliable D call. The germline gives CDR1 SQVTM, CDR2 ANQGSEA. Trimming took 7 bases from V and 5 from J, leaving 11 bases between them. The CDR3 runs to 12 residues. The CDR3 DNA reads as TGCAGCGGGAGATGGGTAACCGGGGAGCTGTTTTTT. This translates into CSGRWVTGELFF.

V gene TRBV3-1 (or the pseudogene TRBV3-2) combines with J gene TRBJ2-7; 9 bases are a match to TRBD2. The length of the CDR3 is 13 residues. CDR1 is LGHDT and CDR2 is YNNKEL in the germline V gene (reference sequence). V was clipped by 4 bases and J by 4 bases; unmatched bases: 2. CDR3 nucleotide sequence: TGTGCCAGCAGCCTTGGACTAGCGTACGAGCAGTACTTC. It translates to CASSLGLAYEQYF.

Note on this clone: Its ends do not fully match the called genes, so a read error is possible. The J gene is TRBJ1-1, the V gene TRBV12-3 or TRBV12-4, with D possibly TRBD1 on 5 matching bases. The CDR3 consists of 12 residues. CDR3 nucleotides: TGTGCCAGCAGCTTAGTCAGGGTTGAAGCTTTCTTT. It encodes CASSLVRVEAFF.

This sequence joins TRBV7-2 and TRBJ2-3, with 8 bases that match TRBD2. The junction had 5 bases not matched to a gene; V was cut back by 5 bases and J by 1 base. CDR3 length equals 15 residues. Germline loops: CDR1 SGHTA, CDR2 FQGNSA. CDR3 DNA: TGTGCCAGCAGCCCGACTAGCGCCCGCACAGATACGCAGTATTTT. Its protein is CASSPTSARTDTQYF.

This clone was picked up a small number of times. The rearrangement links TRBV11-2 to TRBJ2-1; 10 positions agree with TRBD2. V was pared by 1 base and J by 8 bases, with 2 bases of the junction left unmatched. Germline V gene sequence: CDR1 SGHAT, CDR2 FQNNGV. This CDR3 spans 14 amino acids. The CDR3 bases are TGTGCCAGCAGCTTAGCTAGCGGGAGACATGAGCAGTTCTTC. Translated: CASSLASGRHEQFF.

This chain links TRBV2 with TRBJ1-3, with 7 bases lining up with TRBD1. Per the germline V gene, CDR1 is SNHLY and CDR2 is FYNNEI. The CDR3 has 16 residues. With V trimmed by 4 bases and J by 0 bases, 6 bases remained unmatched. CDR3 loop: CASSGDSPSSGNTIYF. The CDR3 coding sequence is TGTGCCAGCAGTGGGGACAGCCCGAGCTCTGGAAACACCATATATTTT.

The rearrangement joins TRBV18 to TRBJ1-4; D is uncertain. CDR3 size: 18 residues. Per germline, CDR1 KGHSH and CDR2 LQKENI. Trimming pared 0 bases from V and 5 bases from J, leaving 19 bases between. CDR3 region: CASSPPREAPAGNEKLFF. CDR3 DNA sequence: TGTGCCAGCTCACCACCGCGAGAAGCCCCAGCGGGCAATGAAAAACTGTTTTTT.

This chain joins TRBV29-1 and TRBJ2-7; TRBD1 matches 8 bases. The J segment lost 1 base and the V segment lost 8 bases, leaving 7 bases of the junction unmatched. The CDR3 consists of 13 residues. Germline-derived CDR1 and CDR2 are SQVTM and ANQGSEA. CDR3 in amino acids: CSISTGGSYEQYF. The DNA for the CDR3 is TGCAGCATATCCACAGGGGGTTCCTACGAGCAGTACTTC.

The rearrangement uses TRBV5-4 and TRBJ1-2; D remains ambiguous. V was shortened by 0 bases and J by 3 bases, with 12 bases between the two germline ends. This CDR3 comprises 15 residues. Germline CDR1 reads SGHNT; CDR2 reads YYREEE (reference sequence). The CDR3 sequence: CASSLDGERDYGYTF. The CDR3 nucleotides are TGTGCCAGCAGCTTGGATGGGGAGCGTGACTATGGCTACACCTTC.

The rearrangement links TRBV19 to TRBJ2-2; no clear D gene. The V gene's germline CDR1 is LNHDA and CDR2 SQIVND (reference sequence). This CDR3 contains 13 residues. Trimming left V 7 bases short and J 2 bases short, with 8 bases between. The CDR3 nucleotides are TGTGCCAGTATGATAAGAAACACCGGGGAGCTGTTTTTT. This codes for CASMIRNTGELFF.